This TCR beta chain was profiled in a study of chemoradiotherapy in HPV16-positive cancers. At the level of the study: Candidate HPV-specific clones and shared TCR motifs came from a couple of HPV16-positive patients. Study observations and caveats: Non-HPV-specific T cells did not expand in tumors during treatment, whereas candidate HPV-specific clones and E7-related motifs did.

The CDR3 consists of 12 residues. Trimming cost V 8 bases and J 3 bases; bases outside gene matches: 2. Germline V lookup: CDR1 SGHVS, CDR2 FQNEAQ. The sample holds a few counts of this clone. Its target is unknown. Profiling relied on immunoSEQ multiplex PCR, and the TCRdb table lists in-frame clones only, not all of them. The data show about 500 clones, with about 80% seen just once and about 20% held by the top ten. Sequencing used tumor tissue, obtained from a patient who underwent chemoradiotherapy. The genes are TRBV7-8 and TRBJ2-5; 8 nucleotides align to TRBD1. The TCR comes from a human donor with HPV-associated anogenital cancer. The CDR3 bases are TGTGCCAGCTCGACAGGGGAAGAGACCCAGTACTTC. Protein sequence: CASSTGEETQYF.